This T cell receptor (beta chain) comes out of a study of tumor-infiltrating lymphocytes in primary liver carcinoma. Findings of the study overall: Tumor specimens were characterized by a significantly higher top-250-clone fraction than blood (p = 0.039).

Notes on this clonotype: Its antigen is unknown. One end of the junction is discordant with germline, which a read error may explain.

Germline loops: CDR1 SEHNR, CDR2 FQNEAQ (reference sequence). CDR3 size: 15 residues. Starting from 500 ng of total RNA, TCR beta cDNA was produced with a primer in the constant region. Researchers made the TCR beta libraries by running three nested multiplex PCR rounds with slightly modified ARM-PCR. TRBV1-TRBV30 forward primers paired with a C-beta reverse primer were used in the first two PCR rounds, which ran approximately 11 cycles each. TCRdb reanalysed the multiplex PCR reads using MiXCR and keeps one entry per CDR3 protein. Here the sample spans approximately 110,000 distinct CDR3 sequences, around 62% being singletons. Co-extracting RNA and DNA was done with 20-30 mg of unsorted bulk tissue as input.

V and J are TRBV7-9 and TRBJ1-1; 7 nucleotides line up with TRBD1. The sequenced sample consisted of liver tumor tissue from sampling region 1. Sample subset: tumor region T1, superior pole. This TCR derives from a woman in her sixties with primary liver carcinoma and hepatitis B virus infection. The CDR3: CVSSSGGSQNTEAFF. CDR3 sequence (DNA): TGTGTCAGCAGCTCAGGGGGGTCACAGAACACTGAAGCTTTCTTT.